This is a list of T cell receptor beta chains from one sample in a study of vaccination effects on CD4 cells after COVID-19. Only in-frame clones appear in the TCRdb table, and some are missing; sequencing was by immunoSEQ multiplex PCR. The table has around 25,000 clones, 60% to 80% seen once. These receptors have no identified antigens. The input for sequencing was CD4+ T cells from PBMCs cultured with SARS-CoV-2 spike peptides, taken after COVID-19 vaccination. All receptors come from a human donor who received a COVID-19 vaccine. Some clones in this sample may be carry-over from other donors' samples. Both conserved end residues are part of each CDR3. The order of the fields is CDR3 length, V gene, clone size, D gene, J gene, CDR3 DNA, CDR3 protein. D genes are given only for firm matches. Only part of the rows carry a size: once, few, many, or a class if the clone is expanded.

>15|TRBV5-1|.|TRBD2|TRBJ2-5
TGCGCCAGCAGCAAGGGTAGCGGGGGGGTTGAGACCCAGTACTTC
CASSKGSGGVETQYF
>14|TRBV29-1|.|.|TRBJ1-1
TGCAGCGTCGGATTGACGAGCTTAGACTCTGAAGCTTTCTTT
CSVGLTSLDSEAFF
>15|TRBV28|.|.|TRBJ1-5
TGTGCCAGGGGCGGGCGAGGGGGGAGCAATCAGCCCCAGCATTTT
CARGGRGGSNQPQHF
>14|TRBV5-1|.|.|TRBJ2-3
TGCGCCAGCAGCCTAGGTGATAGCACAGATACGCAGTATTTT
CASSLGDSTDTQYF
>14|TRBV4-3|.|.|TRBJ1-3
TGCGCCAGCAGCCAAGAGGGTTCTGGAAACACCATATATTTT
CASSQEGSGNTIYF
>14|TRBV6-5|.|.|TRBJ1-6
TGTGCCAGCAGTTCTCTCCCGGCGGGTTCACCCCTCCACTTT
CASSSLPAGSPLHF
>13|TRBV19|.|.|TRBJ2-2
TGTGCCAGTAGTATGACGGGCACCGGGGAGCTGTTTTTT
CASSMTGTGELFF
>15|TRBV4-2|.|.|TRBJ2-4
TGTGCCAGCAGCCAAGAACGGGTACCGGAAAACATTCAGTACTTC
CASSQERVPENIQYF
>13|TRBV12-3/TRBV12-4|few|.|TRBJ1-5
TGTGCCAGCACTCCGGGCGGCAATCAGCCCCAGCATTTT
CASTPGGNQPQHF
>16|TRBV25-1|once|TRBD2|TRBJ2-3
TGTGCCAGCAGTGAAACTAGCGGGGGACGCACAGATACGCAGTATTTT
CASSETSGGRTDTQYF
>16|TRBV6-5|.|.|TRBJ2-6
TGTGCCAGCAGTTATTGGGGGAGCTCTGGGGCCAACGTCCTGACTTTC
CASSYWGSSGANVLTF
>14|TRBV2|.|.|TRBJ1-4
TGTGCCAGCAGACTCACAGGGACTAATGAAAAACTGTTTTTT
CASRLTGTNEKLFF
>11|TRBV29-1|.|.|TRBJ2-2
TGCAGCGTTGGCGGGTGGGGGGAGCTGTTTTTT
CSVGGWGELFF
>11|TRBV18|once|.|TRBJ2-5
TGTGCCAGCTCCGGAGGGGAGACCCAGTACTTC
CASSGGETQYF
>15|TRBV24-1|.|TRBD1|TRBJ2-5
TGTGCCACCAGTGACTTTGGGGACAGGGATGAGACCCAGTACTTC
CATSDFGDRDETQYF
>13|TRBV6-5|.|TRBD1|TRBJ1-2
TGTGCCAGCAGTCGCCACAGGGGGGATGGCTACACCTTC
CASSRHRGDGYTF
>16|TRBV28|.|TRBD2|TRBJ2-3
TGTGCCAGCAGTCTCGGACTAGCGGGGGTTACAGATACGCAGTATTTT
CASSLGLAGVTDTQYF
>15|TRBV6-5|.|TRBD1|TRBJ2-5
TGTGCCAGCAGTTCCCGGGACAGGGTCCAAGAGACCCAGTACTTC
CASSSRDRVQETQYF
>13|TRBV6-6|.|.|TRBJ2-2
TGTGCCAGCAGTTTACCGGGCACCGGGGAGCTGTTTTTT
CASSLPGTGELFF
>14|TRBV7-8|.|.|TRBJ2-2
TGTGCCAGCAGCCGCGGGTCTCCCCCGGGGGAGCTGTTTTTT
CASSRGSPPGELFF
>16|TRBV5-4|.|.|TRBJ2-3
TGTGCCAGCAGCCCCACCCCGGACCGAAGCACAGATACGCAGTATTTT
CASSPTPDRSTDTQYF
>17|TRBV7-2|.|TRBD1|TRBJ2-2
TGTGCCAGCAGCTTAGGAGCCGACAGGGGGGGTACCGGGGAGCTGTTTTTT
CASSLGADRGGTGELFF
>14|TRBV7-3|.|.|TRBJ1-2
TGTGCCAGCAGCCCCCTAGGAACGGACGGTGGCTACACCTTC
CASSPLGTDGGYTF
>15|TRBV2|.|TRBD2|TRBJ2-3
TGTGCCAGCAGGGAAGCGGGGGTCCCCACAGATACGCAGTATTTT
CASREAGVPTDTQYF
>13|TRBV9|.|.|TRBJ1-1
TGTGCCAGCAGCTCGGTGAGGGGGAGTGAAGCTTTCTTT
CASSSVRGSEAFF
>14|TRBV19|.|TRBD1|TRBJ2-5
TGTGCCAGTAGTTGGGACAGGGTTGCAGAGACCCAGTACTTC
CASSWDRVAETQYF
>14|TRBV19|.|TRBD1|TRBJ1-2
TGTGCCAGTACCCGGGACAGGGACAGGGATGGCTACACCTTC
CASTRDRDRDGYTF
>16|TRBV5-4|.|.|TRBJ1-2
TGTGCCAGCAGCTTAAGTGGGCAGGTGACTAACTATGGCTACACCTTC
CASSLSGQVTNYGYTF
>16|TRBV4-1|.|.|TRBJ1-5
TGCGCCAGCAGCCTAACCCAGGGCGGAAGCAATCAGCCCCAGCATTTT
CASSLTQGGSNQPQHF
>14|TRBV7-2|once|.|TRBJ1-6
TGTGCCAGCGAATTGAACGGGCGTAATTCACCCCTCCACTTT
CASELNGRNSPLHF
>14|TRBV11-2|.|.|TRBJ2-5
TGTGCCAGCAGCAACGGCCCGGCGCAAGAGACCCAGTACTTC
CASSNGPAQETQYF
>11|TRBV30|.|.|TRBJ1-2
TGTGCCTGGGGTTGGGACTCTGGCTACACCTTC
CAWGWDSGYTF